This T cell receptor (beta chain) was sequenced for a study of HIV-infected patients and healthy controls. On the study more broadly: The CD4:CD8 ratio increased slightly in early therapy, but CD8 counts showed no consistent change.

General observations from the study: Healthy control repertoires had roughly threefold more distinct CDR3s than untreated HIV+ repertoires, and higher Shannon diversity. Healthy controls shared more CDR3 sequences between individuals than HIV-infected patients did.

Antiretroviral therapy had run roughly three months, about 14 weeks, before follow-up blood collection. All unsorted peripheral T cells were captured because whole blood was used without fractionation. This clonotype has at least ten counts. Its antigen remains unknown. V lost 5 bases and J lost 1, with 17 bases in between. In germline, CDR1 is SGHAT, CDR2 FQNNGV. The CDR3 is 16 amino acids. cDNA was made from about 510 ng RNA using alpha and beta constant primers. Separate chain-specific third strand synthesis with multiplexing indices produced the alpha and beta libraries. A 5' RACE adapter with a random hexamer and the SP2 primer site was joined to cDNA. TCRdb re-called the 5' RACE reads through MiXCR, storing one row per CDR3 protein. The table has about 10,000 distinct CDR3 sequences, under 7% seen once.

The rearrangement links TRBV11-2 to TRBJ2-5; TRBD2 might be the D (7 bases). The specimen comprised blood, sampled during antiretroviral therapy. The TCR was taken from an adult with HIV infection. The donor label of this sample is uncertain. CDR3 region: CASSPLGGGRQETQYF. CDR3 bases: TGTGCCAGCAGCCCCCTAGGGGGGGGGCGCCAAGAGACCCAGTACTTC.